This is a list of T cell receptor beta chains from one sample in a study of identical twins. Using its own MiXCR run on the 5' RACE reads, TCRdb lists one record per CDR3 protein. In the table there are around 1.7 million distinct CDR3 sequences, about 30% of which are singletons. Sequencing used cord blood. The origin of the receptors is a newborn girl in good health. CDR3s include the opening cysteine and the closing phenylalanine or tryptophan. D genes are given only for firm matches. A clone size is listed for some rows: how often the clone was seen (once, few, many), or a class if it is expanded.

d_call: TRBD2
j_call: TRBJ2-7
clone_size: .
v_call: TRBV20-1
cdr3_nt: TGCAGTGCTAGGTCTTGGCGCGGGGGGGCCTACGAGCAGTACTTC
cdr3_aa: CSARSWRGGAYEQYF

d_call: .
j_call: TRBJ1-4
clone_size: .
v_call: TRBV7-2
cdr3_nt: TGTGCCAGCAGCTCCCACAGGGCAACTAATGAAAAACTGTTTTTT
cdr3_aa: CASSSHRATNEKLFF

d_call: .
j_call: TRBJ2-7
clone_size: many
v_call: TRBV28
cdr3_nt: TGTGCCAGCAGTTTCGGTGGGGACGAGCAGTACTTC
cdr3_aa: CASSFGGDEQYF

d_call: .
j_call: TRBJ1-5
clone_size: .
v_call: TRBV27
cdr3_nt: TGTGCCAGCAGTTTGAGCGGGGCAATCAATCAGCCCCAGCATTTT
cdr3_aa: CASSLSGAINQPQHF

d_call: TRBD1
j_call: TRBJ2-7
clone_size: few
v_call: TRBV28
cdr3_nt: TGTGCCAGCAGTACCGGGACAGGGTTAGAAGAGCAGTACTTC
cdr3_aa: CASSTGTGLEEQYF

d_call: .
j_call: TRBJ2-1
clone_size: few
v_call: TRBV20-1
cdr3_nt: TGCAGTGCTAGGATGTCCGTTTGGGAGCAGTTCTTC
cdr3_aa: CSARMSVWEQFF

d_call: .
j_call: TRBJ1-2
clone_size: few
v_call: TRBV20-1
cdr3_nt: TGCAGTGCCCTGGGATTGAACAGCTTAAACTATGGCTACACCTTC
cdr3_aa: CSALGLNSLNYGYTF

d_call: .
j_call: TRBJ2-3
clone_size: .
v_call: TRBV3-1
cdr3_nt: TGTGCCAGCAGCCAAGATCTAGGAAGGATGAGGACCCCCGCAGGTACGCAGTATTTT
cdr3_aa: CASSQDLGRMRTPAGTQYF

d_call: .
j_call: TRBJ2-4
clone_size: .
v_call: TRBV20-1
cdr3_nt: TGCAGTGCTAGAGCCCCCCCCAAGGTGGAACTAGCCAAAAACATTCAGTACTTC
cdr3_aa: CSARAPPKVELAKNIQYF

d_call: .
j_call: TRBJ2-2
clone_size: .
v_call: TRBV3-1
cdr3_nt: TGTGCCAGCAGCCCACACAGGGCGGCGAACACCGGGGAGCTGTTTTTT
cdr3_aa: CASSPHRAANTGELFF

d_call: .
j_call: TRBJ2-3
clone_size: .
v_call: TRBV20-1
cdr3_nt: TGCAGTGCCCAGTCGGGGGTTAAAATCACAGATACGCAGTATTTT
cdr3_aa: CSAQSGVKITDTQYF

d_call: .
j_call: TRBJ2-1
clone_size: .
v_call: TRBV10-3
cdr3_nt: TGTGCCATCAGTGAGTCAGCCCGGGGCCTAGCCTACAATGGGCAGTTCTTC
cdr3_aa: CAISESARGLAYNGQFF

d_call: .
j_call: TRBJ2-5
clone_size: .
v_call: TRBV20-1
cdr3_nt: TGCAGTGCTAGTATAGAGGACCACGAGCGGTACTTC
cdr3_aa: CSASIEDHERYF

d_call: TRBD1
j_call: TRBJ2-7
clone_size: many
v_call: TRBV28
cdr3_nt: TGTGCCAGCAGTCGACGAGGACAGGATTCCTACGAGCAGTACTTC
cdr3_aa: CASSRRGQDSYEQYF

d_call: .
j_call: TRBJ2-7
clone_size: few
v_call: TRBV20-1
cdr3_nt: TGCAGTGCTAGGGGGGGATTGAACTACGAGCAGTACTTC
cdr3_aa: CSARGGLNYEQYF

d_call: TRBD1
j_call: TRBJ1-1
clone_size: .
v_call: TRBV7-9
cdr3_nt: TGTGCCAGCACAGTAGGGACAGGGGGCACTGAAGCTTTCTTT
cdr3_aa: CASTVGTGGTEAFF

d_call: .
j_call: TRBJ2-1
clone_size: .
v_call: TRBV6-1
cdr3_nt: TGTGCCAGCAGCCCTCTGACACCGCGCTACAATGAGCAGTTCTTC
cdr3_aa: CASSPLTPRYNEQFF

d_call: .
j_call: TRBJ1-4
clone_size: .
v_call: TRBV7-9
cdr3_nt: TGTGCCAGCAGCTACAACCATGAAAAACTGTTTTTT
cdr3_aa: CASSYNHEKLFF

d_call: .
j_call: TRBJ1-2
clone_size: .
v_call: TRBV29-1
cdr3_nt: TGCAGCATTGATAGGGGCTATGGCTACACCTTC
cdr3_aa: CSIDRGYGYTF

d_call: .
j_call: TRBJ1-1
clone_size: few
v_call: TRBV20-1
cdr3_nt: TGCAGTGCTAGGAGGGGCGCTGAAGCTTTCTTT
cdr3_aa: CSARRGAEAFF

d_call: TRBD2
j_call: TRBJ2-5
clone_size: .
v_call: TRBV4-2
cdr3_nt: TGTGCCAGCAGCTCCAATCTTGGTCTTCTGGCTAGCGGGGGGCAAGAGACCCAGTACTTC
cdr3_aa: CASSSNLGLLASGGQETQYF

d_call: .
j_call: TRBJ2-7
clone_size: .
v_call: TRBV19
cdr3_nt: TGTGCCAGTGGCCCTTTGGACAACTCCTACGAGCAGTACTTC
cdr3_aa: CASGPLDNSYEQYF

d_call: TRBD1
j_call: TRBJ1-6
clone_size: .
v_call: TRBV25-1
cdr3_nt: TGTGCCAGCAGTGAATCGCGACAGGGGGCCTCACCCCTCCACTTT
cdr3_aa: CASSESRQGASPLHF

d_call: .
j_call: TRBJ1-2
clone_size: .
v_call: TRBV27
cdr3_nt: TGTGCCAGCAGCCCTTTCTACGGACAGTCCTATGGCTACACCTTC
cdr3_aa: CASSPFYGQSYGYTF

d_call: TRBD2
j_call: TRBJ2-3
clone_size: .
v_call: TRBV20-1
cdr3_nt: TGCAGTGCTAGGCCCACTAGCGGGTCCACAGATACGCAGTATTTT
cdr3_aa: CSARPTSGSTDTQYF

d_call: TRBD1
j_call: TRBJ1-6
clone_size: .
v_call: TRBV20-1
cdr3_nt: TGCAGTGGCCAGGGGGCAAATTCACCCCTCCACTTT
cdr3_aa: CSGQGANSPLHF

d_call: .
j_call: TRBJ2-4
clone_size: few
v_call: TRBV12-3/TRBV12-4
cdr3_nt: TGTGCCAGCAGGGGGCGGGGCATCAAAAACATTCAGTACTTC
cdr3_aa: CASRGRGIKNIQYF